The clone carrying this TCR beta chain was seen only a few times. The antigen is unknown. This CDR3 comprises 12 residues. Germline V gene data show CDR1 as SGHAT and CDR2 as FQDESV (reference sequence). The V gene lost 1 base and the J gene lost 11 bases, with 9 bases spanning the gap. The sample comes from a study of CD8 T cells in ankylosing spondylitis. Study-wide findings and caveats: Past research had described some motif variants in reactive arthritis synovial fluid and blood. Seven to nine highly homologous variants formed a TCR beta motif that appeared characteristic of ankylosing spondylitis blood. The clones that were linked to disease were reported to be significantly enriched in matched synovial fluid samples from ankylosing spondylitis patients. Clones linked to disease, bearing a CD8+ phenotype, were relatively rare in peripheral blood.

Preparation of TCR beta libraries was done by quantitative 5'-RACE with molecular barcodes. TCRdb re-analysed the 5' RACE reads in MiXCR, keeping a single row per CDR3 protein. Counted here are some 800,000 distinct CDR3 sequences, roughly 12% occurring once; the ten biggest clones make up 0.51%. The sequenced sample consisted of blood, either unsorted or a sorted T cell fraction (not recorded which). This chain links TRBV11-1 with TRBJ2-1; D perhaps matches TRBD2 (6 bases). The TCR originated in a male donor with ankylosing spondylitis. The CDR3 sequence: CASSLETSKQFF. CDR3 nucleotides: TGTGCCAGCAGCTTAGAAACTAGCAAGCAGTTCTTC. Full variable domain (remainder filled in from reference TRBV11-1 and TRBJ2-1): EAEVAQSPRYKITEKSQAVAFWCDPISGHATLYWYRQILGQGPELLVQFQDESVVDDSQLPKDRFSAERLKGVDSTLKIQPAELGDSAMYLCASSLETSKQFFGPGTRLTVL.